One sample yielded the 29 T cell receptor beta chains listed below, sequenced in a study of cytomegalovirus exposure and HLA in healthy donors. Produced via immunoSEQ multiplex PCR; TCRdb's table is partial and in-frame only. The sample lists 90,000 to 150,000 clones; 88% were seen once. Sequenced input: PBMCs. The origin of the receptors is a woman aged 18-29 years in good health and CMV-seropositive.

V is TRBV25-1 and J is TRBJ2-5; TRBD1 might be the D (6 bases). V dropped 3 bases and J dropped 5 bases, with 16 bases sitting between them. This CDR3 region has 15 residues. CDR1 MGHDK and CDR2 SYGVNS come from the germline V gene. The CDR3 bases are TGTGCCAGCAGTGATGGGGGCAGGCAGGGGGAGACCCAGTACTTC. Its translation: CASSDGGRQGETQYF.

This chain links TRBV7-8 with TRBJ1-1, with 8 bases lining up with TRBD1. V gave up 1 base and J gave up 2 bases; unmatched junction bases: 3. CDR3 length: 15 amino acids. Germline-derived CDR1 and CDR2 are SGHVS and FQNEAQ. The CDR3 bases are TGTGCCAGCAGCTTAGGCGCAGGGGGCAACACTGAAGCTTTCTTT. It specifies CASSLGAGGNTEAFF.

The chain joins TRBV4-3 to TRBJ1-1; 8 bases match TRBD1. Germline trimming cut 0 bases from V and 3 bases from J; bases unmatched to any gene: 6. Germline V gives CDR1 LGHNA, CDR2 YSLEER. There are 16 residues in the CDR3. The CDR3, as DNA: TGCGCCAGCAGCCAAGACTACCGACAGGGGCACACTGAAGCTTTCTTT. As protein: CASSQDYRQGHTEAFF.

The genes are TRBV4-3 and TRBJ2-5; 8 bases map to TRBD1. The CDR3 contains 16 residues. Germline CDR1 LGHNA, CDR2 YSLEER. The junction had 11 bases not matched to a gene; V was cut back by 4 bases and J by 4 bases. This chain's CDR3 is CASSRDRQGRGETQYF. The DNA of the CDR3 is TGCGCCAGCAGCCGTGATCGACAGGGGCGCGGAGAGACCCAGTACTTC.

The V gene is TRBV6-1, the J gene TRBJ2-1; weak D call: TRBD1 (5 bases). Per the germline V gene, CDR1 is MNHNS and CDR2 is SASEGT. The CDR3 extends over 13 amino acids. Trimming pared 4 bases from V and 10 bases from J, leaving 14 bases between. The CDR3 here is CASSANLDREQFF. DNA for the CDR3: TGTGCCAGCAGTGCTAATCTTGACAGAGAGCAGTTCTTC.

The chain couples TRBV19 to TRBJ1-2, with 8 nucleotides matching TRBD1. This CDR3 is built from 13 residues. Germline CDR1 and CDR2: LNHDA and SQIVND (reference sequence). With V trimmed by 7 bases and J by 4 bases, 5 bases remained unmatched. This CDR3 reads CASTQTGVYGYTF. DNA for the CDR3: TGTGCCAGTACCCAGACAGGGGTCTATGGCTACACCTTC.

The gene calls are TRBV4-1 and TRBJ2-7; 7 bases line up with TRBD1. Germline trimming cut 3 bases from V and 1 base from J; bases unmatched to any gene: 6. Germline V lookup: CDR1 MGHRA, CDR2 YSYEKL. The CDR3 has 15 residues. In DNA, the CDR3 is TGCGCCAGCAGCCAGGCAACGGGACAGTCCTACGAGCAGTACTTC. It encodes CASSQATGQSYEQYF.

The chain is built from TRBV18 and TRBJ2-2, with D tentatively TRBD1 (5 bases). There are 17 residues in the CDR3. Germline lookup yields CDR1 KGHSH and CDR2 LQKENI. V lost 3 bases, J lost 1 base, and 15 bases lay in between. The CDR3, as DNA: TGTGCCAGCTCACCGAGACAGTCATCACTGAACACCGGGGAGCTGTTTTTT. It codes for CASSPRQSSLNTGELFF.

Here the CDR3 DNA reads TGCGCCAGCAGCTCGCAGGATAACACTGAAGCTTTCTTT. It specifies CASSSQDNTEAFF. The chain joins TRBV5-1 to TRBJ1-1; D unresolved. Germline V gene data show CDR1 as SGHRS and CDR2 as YFSETQ. V was cut by 3 bases and J by 2 bases, with 8 bases left in between. The CDR3 covers 13 residues.

The V and J genes are TRBV7-2 and TRBJ2-1, with TRBD2 matching over 12 bases. Germline values: CDR1 SGHTA, CDR2 FQGNSA. V trimming: 5 bases; J trimming: 6 bases; junction bases outside the gene matches: 5. The CDR3 sequence is 15 residues long. Here the CDR3 DNA reads TGTGCCAGCAGCCCGGGACTAGCGGGTCGCAATGAGCAGTTCTTC. Translated: CASSPGLAGRNEQFF.

The chain employs TRBV9 and TRBJ2-7; 10 bases align to TRBD2. The V segment lost 3 bases and the J segment 2 bases; nucleotides outside the gene matches: 8. CDR3 length: 16 residues. CDR1 is SGDLS, CDR2 YYNGEE, per germline. The CDR3 reads CASSAELAGTPYEQYF. The DNA for the CDR3 is TGTGCCAGCAGCGCTGAACTAGCGGGAACCCCCTACGAGCAGTACTTC.

This chain links TRBV6-5 with TRBJ1-5, with TRBD1 matching over 9 bases. Germline V gene data show CDR1 as MNHEY and CDR2 as SVGAGI. V lost 6 bases and J lost 6; bases outside the gene matches: 6. This CDR3 has 14 residues. The CDR3 reads CASSRTGDGQPQHF. DNA of the CDR3: TGTGCCAGCAGCCGGACAGGGGATGGTCAGCCCCAGCATTTT.

CDR3 in DNA: TGTGCCAGCAGTCCCCGATTCAGGGCCCCTAATGAAAAACTGTTTTTT. Translation gives CASSPRFRAPNEKLFF. The chain employs TRBV27 and TRBJ1-4, with D possibly being TRBD1 (5 bases). This CDR3 comprises 16 residues. The germline gives CDR1 MNHEY, CDR2 SMNVEV (reference sequence). The V end lost 5 bases, the J end lost 3 bases, and 16 bases lay between the germline ends.

This clone has more than one count but fewer than ten. The rearrangement joins TRBV27 to TRBJ1-2; D gene uncertain. The CDR3 totals 16 residues. Germline V gene sequence: CDR1 MNHEY, CDR2 SMNVEV (reference sequence). Trimming took 4 bases from V and 0 from J, leaving 15 bases between them. This CDR3 reads CASSSRGTVANYGYTF. The CDR3 coding sequence is TGTGCCAGCAGTTCGCGCGGTACGGTAGCTAACTATGGCTACACCTTC.

The genes are TRBV2 and TRBJ2-1; 7 positions match TRBD2. Germline loops: CDR1 SNHLY, CDR2 FYNNEI. The CDR3 has 15 residues. Trimming at V came to 5 bases and at J to 4 bases, leaving 8 bases not matched to a gene. CDR3: CASSSGAGSYNEQFF. The CDR3 nucleotides read TGTGCCAGCAGTTCAGGAGCGGGGAGTTACAATGAGCAGTTCTTC.

This clone was detected only once. This rearrangement joins TRBV9 to TRBJ2-5, with 10 bases matching TRBD2. Germline CDR1 is SGDLS and CDR2 is YYNGEE. CDR3 length equals 13 residues. V gave up 4 bases and J gave up 4 bases; unmatched junction bases: 1. The CDR3 DNA is TGTGCCAGCAGCTCTAGCGGGGGAGAGACCCAGTACTTC. This codes for CASSSSGGETQYF. Full variable domain (rest looked up from reference TRBV9 and TRBJ2-5): DSGVTQTPKHLITATGQRVTLRCSPRSGDLSVYWYQQSLDQGLQFLIQYYNGEERAKGNILERFSAQQFPDLHSELNLSSLELGDSALYFCASSSSGGETQYFGPGTRLLVL.

J is TRBJ2-5 and V is TRBV5-1; TRBD2 agrees at 10 bases. The V segment lost 3 bases and the J segment 3 bases; nucleotides outside the gene matches: 2. The CDR3 extends over 14 amino acids. Germline values: CDR1 SGHRS, CDR2 YFSETQ. The CDR3, as DNA: TGCGCCAGCAGCTATGGACTAGCGGAAGAGACCCAGTACTTC. Its protein is CASSYGLAEETQYF.

V and J are TRBV29-1 and TRBJ1-1, with TRBD1 matching over 7 bases. The CDR3 is made up of 12 amino acids. The V segment lost 7 bases and the J segment 3 bases; nucleotides outside the gene matches: 5. Germline-derived CDR1 and CDR2 are SQVTM and ANQGSEA. The CDR3 coding sequence is TGCAGCGCCGGGACAGCATACACTGAAGCTTTCTTT. Residues: CSAGTAYTEAFF.

V gene TRBV30 combines with J gene TRBJ2-7; 8 positions agree with TRBD2. Germline trimming cut 2 bases from V and 4 bases from J; bases unmatched to any gene: 10. The length of the CDR3 is 15 residues. Germline V gene lookup returns CDR1 GTSNPN and CDR2 SVGIG (reference sequence). CDR3 region: CAWSRVAGSQYEQYF. CDR3 DNA: TGTGCCTGGAGTAGGGTAGCGGGGTCTCAGTACGAGCAGTACTTC.

The V gene is TRBV4-2, the J gene TRBJ2-1, with 9 nucleotides matching TRBD2. Germline V lookup: CDR1 LGHNA, CDR2 YNFKEQ. This CDR3 is built from 17 residues. Losses at the gene ends were 0 bases for V and 2 bases for J; bases not matched to a gene: 5. The DNA for the CDR3 is TGTGCCAGCAGCCAAGATCTTGGACTAGCGACCTACAATGAGCAGTTCTTC. It specifies CASSQDLGLATYNEQFF.

V is TRBV16 and J is TRBJ1-4; no reliable D call. The CDR3 covers 14 residues. The V gene's germline CDR1 is KGHSY and CDR2 FQNENV. V gave up 0 bases and J gave up 5 bases, with 7 bases separating them. CDR3 in DNA: TGTGCCAGCAGCCAATCCTTGAGGAATGAAAAACTGTTTTTT. Its protein product is CASSQSLRNEKLFF.

This clone was recorded only once. The J gene is TRBJ2-2, the V gene TRBV10-3; a weak D match, TRBD2 (5 bases). The CDR3 is 15 amino acids. Germline V gene lookup returns CDR1 ENHRY and CDR2 SYGVKD. V was pared by 4 bases and J by 7 bases, with 16 bases between. The CDR3 nucleotides are TGTGCCATCAGTGTTTCGGCGGGTTACAACGGGGAGCTGTTTTTT. It translates to CAISVSAGYNGELFF.

The chain links TRBV11-2 to TRBJ2-7; D is uncertain. V lost 7 bases to trimming and J lost 2 bases, with 9 bases between them. The germline V gene encodes CDR1 SGHAT and CDR2 FQNNGV. This CDR3 has 12 residues. CDR3 amino acids: CASTPGPYEQYF. DNA of the CDR3: TGTGCCAGCACCCCAGGCCCCTACGAGCAGTACTTC. Full variable domain (rest looked up from reference TRBV11-2 and TRBJ2-7): EAGVAQSPRYKIIEKRQSVAFWCNPISGHATLYWYQQILGQGPKLLIQFQNNGVVDDSQLPKDRFSAERLKGVDSTLKIQPAKLEDSAVYLCASTPGPYEQYFGPGTRLTVT.

V gene TRBV14 combines with J gene TRBJ2-7; possible D gene TRBD1, 5 bases. The CDR3 extends over 13 amino acids. V was trimmed by 1 base and J by 6 bases, leaving 10 bases between them. The germline CDR1 and CDR2 sequences are SGHDN and FVKESK. The CDR3 region is CASSQGLGREQYF. CDR3 bases: TGTGCCAGCAGCCAAGGTCTGGGGCGCGAGCAGTACTTC.

This clone was seen only once. This sequence joins TRBV4-3 and TRBJ2-2; tentatively, D is TRBD1 (6 bases). V lost 0 bases to trimming and J lost 8 bases, with 13 bases between them. Looked up from germline, CDR1 is LGHNA and CDR2 is YSLEER. The CDR3 consists of 15 residues. Here the CDR3 DNA reads TGCGCCAGCAGCCAAGAGGGATACGGGACAGGGGAGCTGTTTTTT. Its protein is CASSQEGYGTGELFF.

V usage is TRBV7-9 and J usage is TRBJ1-4, with 7 bases matching TRBD1. This CDR3 has 15 residues. Germline CDR1 is SEHNR and CDR2 is FQNEAQ (reference sequence). V shed 5 bases, J shed 3 bases, and the junction held 6 bases outside the gene matches. The CDR3 nucleotides read TGTGCCAGCAGCCCCCGGACAGGCCCTAATGAAAAACTGTTTTTT. Translating gives CASSPRTGPNEKLFF.

In this sample, this clone turned up once. The genes are TRBV5-1 and TRBJ1-2; TRBD1 matches at 7 bases. The trim removed 0 bases at V and 2 bases at J, leaving 22 bases unmatched. Germline V lookup: CDR1 SGHRS, CDR2 YFSETQ. CDR3 size: 21 residues. CDR3 region: CASSLVVQLGQKVTLNYGYTF. CDR3 nucleotides: TGCGCCAGCAGCTTGGTGGTGCAATTGGGACAGAAAGTGACCCTGAACTATGGCTACACCTTC.

This clone occurred a few times. CDR3 DNA: TGCGCCAGCAGCCCCTCATACACCTACGAGCAGTACTTC. Encoded protein: CASSPSYTYEQYF. The gene calls are TRBV5-1 and TRBJ2-7; D is unclear. The CDR3 contains 13 residues. Per germline, CDR1 SGHRS and CDR2 YFSETQ. Trimming removed 4 bases at V and 2 bases at J, with 10 bases between.

This sequence joins TRBV19 and TRBJ1-2, with D possibly being TRBD1 (6 bases). Germline CDR1 reads LNHDA; CDR2 reads SQIVND (reference sequence). The CDR3 has 15 residues. The V gene lost 4 bases and the J gene lost 3 bases, with 15 bases spanning the gap. CDR3 in DNA: TGTGCCAGTAGTACTGACAGGACGCGGCACTATGGCTACACCTTC. Its translation is CASSTDRTRHYGYTF.